The clone carrying this TCR beta chain turned up a few times. The data derive from a study of blood T cell repertoires in COVID-19. With V trimmed by 1 base and J by 1 base, 1 base remained unmatched. Per germline, CDR1 SGHRS and CDR2 YFSETQ. The CDR3 runs 15 residues. Generated by immunoSEQ multiplex PCR, the TCRdb table keeps only in-frame clones and is missing some. The data hold about 140,000 clones, with roughly 76% observed a single time. The sequenced material came from peripheral blood. This receptor was obtained from a woman between 45 and 60 years old with active or convalescent COVID-19. J is TRBJ2-3 and V is TRBV5-1; 9 bases line up with TRBD2. In DNA form, the CDR3 reads TGCGCCAGCAGCTTGTTAGCGGGGGGCACAGATACGCAGTATTTT. It yields the protein CASSLLAGGTDTQYF.